A single sample is the source of the 27 T cell receptor beta chains below, sequenced in a study of cytomegalovirus exposure and HLA in healthy donors. Amplification used 60 Vbeta primers and 13 Jbeta primers. The method was immunoSEQ multiplex PCR; TCRdb's version includes in-frame clones alone and lacks a portion of them. This sample lists around 76,000 clones; its ten largest clones have over 4.5%. Sequenced sample: PBMCs. The receptors shown here come from a man aged 35 to 55 in good health and CMV-seronegative.

This chain links TRBV5-1 with TRBJ2-3; 10 bases are a match to TRBD2. V lost 4 bases to trimming and J lost 0 bases; unmatched junction nucleotides: 14. The length of the CDR3 is 19 residues. CDR1 is SGHRS, CDR2 YFSETQ, per germline. DNA for the CDR3: TGCGCCAGCAGCACCGAAGCGGGGGGGCCTCCCAGGAGCACAGATACGCAGTATTTT. It codes for CASSTEAGGPPRSTDTQYF.

The chain couples TRBV7-9 to TRBJ2-7; 8 bases fit TRBD2. V dropped 2 bases and J dropped 2; count of bases not matched to a gene: 8. This CDR3 has 16 amino acids. Germline V lookup: CDR1 SEHNR, CDR2 FQNEAQ (reference sequence). The DNA for the CDR3 is TGTGCCAGCAGCTTATCGGGAAGCGGGGGTACCTACGAGCAGTACTTC. It translates to CASSLSGSGGTYEQYF.

The CDR3 nucleotides are TGTGCCAGCAGCGTTGGGGGGACTGGAAACACCATATATTTT. Protein: CASSVGGTGNTIYF. The rearrangement uses TRBV9 and TRBJ1-3; tentative D call: TRBD1 (5 bases). The CDR3 loop spans 14 amino acids. The ends were cut back, 2 bases at V and 2 bases at J, with 8 bases in the middle. Germline V gene lookup returns CDR1 SGDLS and CDR2 YYNGEE.

The chain employs TRBV6-1 and TRBJ1-2; 11 bases are shared with TRBD1. The V and J ends lost 4 bases and 4 bases, in that order; junction bases with no gene match: 5. Germline CDR1 is MNHNS and CDR2 is SASEGT. The CDR3 loop spans 15 amino acids. CDR3 in amino acids: CASSVRTGGGYGYTF. The CDR3 nucleotides read TGTGCCAGCAGTGTAAGGACAGGGGGCGGCTATGGCTACACCTTC.

This chain joins TRBV27 and TRBJ1-2; D is unclear. Looked up from germline, CDR1 is MNHEY and CDR2 is SMNVEV (reference sequence). V was trimmed by 4 bases and J by 8 bases, leaving 11 bases between them. The CDR3 has 12 residues. The CDR3: CASSSGWEGYTF. CDR3 sequence (DNA): TGTGCCAGCAGTTCAGGTTGGGAGGGCTACACCTTC.

The rearrangement joins TRBV28 to TRBJ2-3, with 8 bases matching TRBD2. Germline assignment: CDR1 MDHEN and CDR2 SYDVKM. The CDR3 totals 16 residues. The trim removed 3 bases at V and 6 bases at J, leaving 11 bases unmatched. CDR3 amino acids: CASSFYLAGMGDTQYF. In DNA form, the CDR3 reads TGTGCCAGCAGTTTTTACCTAGCGGGTATGGGGGATACGCAGTATTTT.

J is TRBJ2-1 and V is TRBV7-9; 11 bases map to TRBD2. The ends lost 0 bases at V and 5 bases at J; junction bases unmatched: 9. This CDR3 contains 18 residues. The germline CDR1 and CDR2 sequences are SEHNR and FQNEAQ (reference sequence). The CDR3 protein is CASSLARTGTSGNNEQFF. CDR3 sequence (DNA): TGTGCCAGCAGCTTAGCGCGAACCGGGACTAGCGGTAACAATGAGCAGTTCTTC.

The chain links TRBV6-6 to TRBJ2-1; 11 nucleotides agree with TRBD2. Germline lookup yields CDR1 MNHNY and CDR2 SVGAGI (reference sequence). V shed 6 bases, J shed 4 bases, and the junction held 5 bases outside the gene matches. CDR3 length: 15 residues. The CDR3: CASSLTSGGYNEQFF. CDR3 coding DNA: TGTGCCAGCAGCTTAACTAGCGGGGGTTACAATGAGCAGTTCTTC.

This chain links TRBV6-1 with TRBJ2-5, with 7 nucleotides matching TRBD1. The J call may be wrong; the DNA end is better matched by TRBJ2-7. The length of the CDR3 is 14 residues. Germline CDR1 is MNHNS and CDR2 is SASEGT. The CDR3 nucleotides read TGTGCCAGCAGTGAATACAGGGGCTCCTACGAGCAGTACTTC. It yields the protein CASSEYRGSYEQYF.

The chain couples TRBV4-1 to TRBJ2-1, with no clear D. The CDR3 is made up of 13 amino acids. Germline-derived CDR1 and CDR2 are MGHRA and YSYEKL. Trimming stripped 1 base from V and 8 bases from J, with 9 bases between. CDR3 sequence: CASSQGTQYEQFF. CDR3 nucleotides: TGCGCCAGCAGCCAAGGCACCCAGTATGAGCAGTTCTTC.

The chain couples TRBV19 to TRBJ1-2; D remains unclear. Germline assignment: CDR1 LNHDA and CDR2 SQIVND (reference sequence). V lost 9 bases, J lost 2 bases, and 13 bases lay in between. CDR3 length: 13 amino acids. The CDR3 is CASKTPSNYGYTF. The CDR3 bases are TGTGCCAGCAAGACACCTTCCAACTATGGCTACACCTTC.

This sequence joins TRBV28 and TRBJ1-3; D unresolved. V was trimmed by 7 bases and J by 2 bases, leaving 9 bases between them. The CDR3 runs 13 residues. Per germline, CDR1 MDHEN and CDR2 SYDVKM. The CDR3 DNA sequence: TGTGCCAGCATGGGAGGTACTGGAAACACCATATATTTT. Its protein product is CASMGGTGNTIYF.

J is TRBJ1-5 and V is TRBV19, with a possible D match to TRBD1 (6 bases). The CDR3 runs to 18 residues. Trimming left V 3 bases short and J 6 bases short, with 24 bases between. The V gene's germline CDR1 is LNHDA and CDR2 SQIVND (reference sequence). In nucleotides, the CDR3 is TGTGCCAGTAGTATTCTTGACGCACGTTTCAGGGGCAGTCAGCCCCAGCATTTT. It encodes CASSILDARFRGSQPQHF.

This chain uses TRBV7-8 with TRBJ2-2; no clear D. V was clipped by 5 bases and J by 6 bases, with 13 bases between them. This CDR3 comprises 14 residues. Looked up from germline, CDR1 is SGHVS and CDR2 is FQNEAQ. The CDR3 coding sequence is TGTGCCAGCAGCAGTTATCGGGTGCCCGGGGAGCTGTTTTTT. Translating it yields CASSSYRVPGELFF.

The rearrangement joins TRBV30 to TRBJ2-1; 7 bases map to TRBD1. The CDR3 has 16 residues. Germline loops: CDR1 GTSNPN, CDR2 SVGIG (reference sequence). V gave up 0 bases and J gave up 8 bases; unmatched junction bases: 13. CDR3 residues: CAWSVPVTGRFHEQFF. The CDR3 DNA follows: TGTGCCTGGAGTGTACCGGTGACAGGGAGATTCCATGAGCAGTTCTTC.

The CDR3 nucleotides are TGTGCCATCAGTACAGACAGGGGGGCCGGGGAGCTGTTTTTT. Amino acid sequence: CAISTDRGAGELFF. This chain connects TRBV10-3 to TRBJ2-2; 9 bases line up with TRBD1. Germline CDR1 ENHRY, CDR2 SYGVKD. V gave up 5 bases and J gave up 6 bases; unmatched junction bases: 4. CDR3 size: 14 residues.

The rearrangement joins TRBV28 to TRBJ1-2; TRBD1 matches 7 bases. Losses at the gene ends were 3 bases for V and 8 bases for J; bases not matched to a gene: 9. The length of the CDR3 is 14 residues. The V gene's germline CDR1 is MDHEN and CDR2 SYDVKM. The CDR3 loop is CASSFFEGAGGYTF. CDR3 bases: TGTGCCAGCAGTTTTTTTGAGGGGGCGGGGGGCTACACCTTC.

The chain employs TRBV27 and TRBJ2-7, with TRBD1 identical over 8 bases. The CDR3 contains 14 residues. Germline assignment: CDR1 MNHEY and CDR2 SMNVEV (reference sequence). J gave up 2 bases and V 4 bases, and 4 bases lay outside the gene matches. The CDR3 loop is CASSSQGATYEQYF. The CDR3 DNA is TGTGCCAGCAGTTCCCAGGGGGCAACCTACGAGCAGTACTTC.

This chain links TRBV5-4 with TRBJ2-7; 7 nucleotides line up with TRBD1. The better agreement between TRBJ2-5 and the DNA end casts doubt on the J call. The CDR3 contains 14 residues. Germline V CDR1 and CDR2: SGHNT, YYREEE (reference sequence). As DNA, the CDR3 is TGTGCCAGCAGCGGCAGGGGGTCTCCAGAGACCCAGTACTTC. Protein product: CASSGRGSPETQYF.

The chain combines TRBV7-2 with TRBJ2-5, with a weak D call TRBD2 (6 bases). The CDR3 runs to 14 residues. The germline V gene encodes CDR1 SGHTA and CDR2 FQGNSA. V was clipped by 6 bases and J by 4 bases, with 15 bases between them. The CDR3 DNA reads as TGTGCCAGCAGGCCGACCGGGAGTCCAGAGACCCAGTACTTC. Protein product: CASRPTGSPETQYF.

The chain joins TRBV30 to TRBJ1-2, with D possibly TRBD1 on 6 matching bases. The CDR3 extends over 14 amino acids. Between the trimmed V and J ends, which lost 2 bases and 4 bases, there was a span of 14 bases. Germline values: CDR1 GTSNPN, CDR2 SVGIG (reference sequence). The chain's CDR3 is CAWSPDRSFYGYTF. CDR3 nucleotide sequence: TGTGCCTGGAGTCCCGACAGGTCCTTCTATGGCTACACCTTC.

V gene TRBV5-1 combines with J gene TRBJ2-5; a weak D match, TRBD2 (5 bases). V was cut by 1 base and J by 2 bases, with 12 bases left in between. Germline V gives CDR1 SGHRS, CDR2 YFSETQ. This CDR3 comprises 15 residues. The CDR3 bases are TGCGCCAGCAGCTTGATAGGAGGAGGACAAGAGACCCAGTACTTC. This sequence encodes CASSLIGGGQETQYF.

Turning to this clone: One junction end does not reproduce the germline sequence, and a read error may be involved. This sequence joins TRBV6-5 and TRBJ2-7, with D possibly being TRBD2 (6 bases). Germline lookup yields CDR1 MNHEY and CDR2 SVGAGI. This CDR3 is 12 amino acids long. The CDR3 DNA reads as TGTACCAGCCGGATAAGTAGCGGTGAGCAGTACTTC. This encodes CTSRISSGEQYF.

CDR3 residues: CASSLEERGSEQYF. CDR3 nucleotide sequence: TGTGCCAGCAGCTTGGAGGAGCGGGGAAGCGAGCAGTACTTC. The chain links TRBV5-4 to TRBJ2-7; 7 bases are a match to TRBD2. Germline loops: CDR1 SGHNT, CDR2 YYREEE (reference sequence). V lost 0 bases, J lost 6 bases, and 6 bases stayed unmatched. This CDR3 is built from 14 residues. Combining the CDR3 with reference TRBV5-4 and TRBJ2-7 gives the whole variable domain ETGVTQSPTHLIKTRGQQVTLRCSSQSGHNTVSWYQQALGQGPQFIFQYYREEENGRGNFPPRFSGLQFPNYSSELNVNALELDDSALYLCASSLEERGSEQYFGPGTRLTVT.

The J gene is TRBJ2-5, the V gene TRBV29-1; tentatively, D is TRBD2 (5 bases). This CDR3 spans 14 amino acids. Germline V gene sequence: CDR1 SQVTM, CDR2 ANQGSEA. The DNA for the CDR3 is TGCAGTTCCCGAGATGGAGGCCGGACGGAGACCCAGTACTTC. Translation gives CSSRDGGRTETQYF.

V and J are TRBV4-3 and TRBJ2-1, with 7 positions matching TRBD1. Unmatched junction bases numbered 3, after V lost 0 bases and J lost 10 bases. Germline values: CDR1 LGHNA, CDR2 YSLEER. The CDR3 has 13 amino acids. The CDR3 DNA is TGCGCCAGCAGCCAAGAAGGGACAGCGGAGCAGTTCTTC. Translating it yields CASSQEGTAEQFF.

This chain joins TRBV4-1 and TRBJ2-2; D is undetermined. The germline V and J ends were trimmed by 6 bases and 6 bases, with 23 bases remaining between them. Germline V gives CDR1 MGHRA, CDR2 YSYEKL. The CDR3 contains 17 residues. CDR3 in amino acids: CASSLEITVYYSGELFF. The CDR3 nucleotides are TGCGCCAGCAGTCTGGAGATAACGGTTTATTATTCCGGGGAGCTGTTTTTT.